What follows describes a single TCR beta chain. This entry is derived from a study of blood T cell repertoires in COVID-19. Study as a whole: Samples of COVID-19 (acute and convalescent) were obtained from the United States, Italy and Spain. T cells, B-cell-depleted T cells, or PBMCs supplied cDNA or gDNA.

Per the original data handling: The authors estimated nucleated cell counts from reference gene primer amplification. The assay was immunoSEQ multiplex PCR, and TCRdb's table has in-frame clones only and misses some. For V, J and clone size, that table is used; D and trimming come from the DNA. This sample has roughly 90,000 clones, with 75% to 90% found just once. Trimming cost V 4 bases and J 6 bases, with 16 bases left between them. The CDR3 spans 14 residues. Germline assignment: CDR1 SGDLS and CDR2 YYNGEE. The sample was peripheral blood. This clonotype was sampled from a woman older than 75 with active or convalescent COVID-19. The genes are TRBV9 and TRBJ1-1; no clear D. In DNA form, the CDR3 reads TGTGCCAGCAGCAAAAGCTGGGGAGTTCCTGAAGCTTTCTTT. This gives the protein CASSKSWGVPEAFF.